The next 3 T cell receptor beta chains were all read from a single sample in a study of cytomegalovirus exposure and HLA in healthy donors. PCR was performed using 60 Vbeta and 13 Jbeta primers. TCRdb keeps only in-frame clones here, not all; method: immunoSEQ multiplex PCR. The sample contains 90,000 to 140,000 clones, about 80% of which appear only once. The sample taken for sequencing was PBMCs. The receptor set was obtained from a man aged 40-55 years in good health and CMV-seropositive.

J is TRBJ2-5 and V is TRBV7-6; D is undetermined. V lost 5 bases and J lost 5, with 12 bases in between. Germline-derived CDR1 and CDR2 are SGHVS and FNYEAQ. The CDR3 covers 13 residues. CDR3: CASSNLERETQYF. CDR3 sequence (DNA): TGTGCCAGCAGCAACCTAGAACGGGAGACCCAGTACTTC.

Turning to this clone: One end of the junction is discordant with germline, which a read error may explain. At the DNA level, this CDR3 is encoded by other sequences in the same sample as well. The CDR3 is CASSPRGVRTGELFF. The CDR3 DNA follows: TGCGCCAGCAGCCCCCGGGGGGTACGCACCGGGGAGCTGTTTTTT. This chain joins TRBV7-3 and TRBJ2-2, with 7 nucleotides matching TRBD2. Germline V gene lookup returns CDR1 SGHTA and CDR2 FQGTGA. The CDR3 is 15 residues long.

A word on this clone: One end of the junction varies from germline; a read error may be responsible. The chain links TRBV7-3 to TRBJ2-6, with a weak D call TRBD1 (5 bases). The germline gives CDR1 SGHTA, CDR2 FQGTGA. The CDR3 consists of 16 residues. The CDR3 DNA reads as TGTGCCAGCAGCTTAAGTGGCAGGGCTGGGGCCAACGGCCTGACTTTC. Amino acid sequence: CASSLSGRAGANGLTF. The full variable domain, its missing parts supplied by reference TRBV7-3 and TRBJ2-6, is GAGVSQTPSNKVTEKGKYVELRCDPISGHTALYWYRQSLGQGPEFLIYFQGTGAADDSGLPNDRFFAVRPEGSVSTLKIQRTERGDSAVYLCASSLSGRAGANGLTFGAGSRLTVL.